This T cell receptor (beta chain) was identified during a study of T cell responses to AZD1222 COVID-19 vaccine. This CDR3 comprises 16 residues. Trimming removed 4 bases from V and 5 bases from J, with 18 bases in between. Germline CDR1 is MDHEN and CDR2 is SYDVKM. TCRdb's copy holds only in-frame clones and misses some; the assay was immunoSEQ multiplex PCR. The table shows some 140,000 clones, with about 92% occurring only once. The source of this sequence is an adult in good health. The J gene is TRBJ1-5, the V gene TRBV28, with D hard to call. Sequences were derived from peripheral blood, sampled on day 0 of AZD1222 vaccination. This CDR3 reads CASSSPFGGNHQPQHF. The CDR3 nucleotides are TGTGCCAGCAGTTCTCCCTTCGGCGGGAATCATCAGCCCCAGCATTTT.